Presented here are 31 T cell receptor beta chains from one specimen sequenced in a study of cytomegalovirus exposure and HLA in healthy donors. Vbeta (60) and Jbeta (13) primers were used in the PCR. The table came from immunoSEQ multiplex PCR; TCRdb's copy has only in-frame clones and leaves some out. The table has about 110,000 clones, less than 80% seen once. The source material was PBMCs. These receptor sequences come from a man aged 60-69 years in good health and CMV-seronegative.

The V and J genes are TRBV4-1 and TRBJ2-1; 8 bases line up with TRBD2. The CDR3 is 16 amino acids. J gave up 2 bases and V 4 bases, and 7 bases lay outside the gene matches. Germline V CDR1 and CDR2: MGHRA, YSYEKL. CDR3: CASSLGLAGTYNEQFF. DNA of the CDR3: TGCGCCAGCAGCCTCGGACTAGCCGGTACCTACAATGAGCAGTTCTTC.

In its sample, this clone was seen a few times. Other DNA variants within this sample encode the same CDR3. The chain couples TRBV5-1 to TRBJ2-4; 7 positions agree with TRBD1. The junction had 1 base not matched to a gene; V was cut back by 0 bases and J by 4 bases. The CDR3 is made up of 14 amino acids. CDR1 is SGHRS, CDR2 YFSETQ, per germline. Here the CDR3 reads CASSLGDRKNIQYF. CDR3 DNA: TGCGCCAGCAGCTTGGGGGACAGAAAAAACATTCAGTACTTC.

The chain combines TRBV6-5 with TRBJ2-7, with D perhaps matching TRBD2 (7 bases). The CDR3 has 15 amino acids. Looked up from germline, CDR1 is MNHEY and CDR2 is SVGAGI. With 3 bases removed from V and 7 bases from J, the gap between germline ends came to 19 bases. The CDR3 reads CASSYGRGGAGEQYF. The CDR3 DNA sequence: TGTGCCAGCAGTTATGGGCGTGGGGGGGCAGGGGAGCAGTACTTC.

V usage is TRBV9 and J usage is TRBJ2-5; the D gene is possibly TRBD1 (6 bases). Germline CDR1 reads SGDLS; CDR2 reads YYNGEE. This CDR3 is 13 amino acids long. With 0 bases removed from V and 7 bases from J, the gap between germline ends came to 10 bases. CDR3 protein: CASSVAGAGTQYF. DNA of the CDR3: TGTGCCAGCAGCGTAGCAGGGGCTGGGACCCAGTACTTC.

V and J are TRBV6-4 and TRBJ1-1, with 11 bases matching TRBD1. The germline gives CDR1 MRHNA, CDR2 SNTAGT. The trim removed 6 bases at V and 5 bases at J, leaving 8 bases unmatched. CDR3 size: 15 residues. This chain's CDR3 is CASSADGTGGTEAFF. The CDR3 DNA reads TGTGCCAGCAGCGCTGACGGGACAGGGGGTACTGAAGCTTTCTTT.

The chain couples TRBV6-6 to TRBJ2-2; 10 bases are shared with TRBD1. The trim removed 6 bases at V and 5 bases at J, leaving 9 bases unmatched. This CDR3 is built from 16 residues. Germline loops: CDR1 MNHNY, CDR2 SVGAGI (reference sequence). The CDR3 protein is CASSPRQGAGTGELFF. CDR3 bases: TGTGCCAGCAGCCCGCGACAGGGGGCGGGTACCGGGGAGCTGTTTTTT.

The chain employs TRBV4-2 and TRBJ2-1, with D maybe TRBD1 (6 bases). CDR1 is LGHNA and CDR2 is YNFKEQ in the germline V gene. Trimming pared 0 bases from V and 5 bases from J, leaving 14 bases between. The CDR3 has 16 residues. The CDR3 reads CASSQDVARGNNEQFF. The CDR3 bases are TGTGCCAGCAGCCAAGATGTGGCCAGGGGTAACAATGAGCAGTTCTTC.

This sequence joins TRBV5-1 and TRBJ2-2, with TRBD1 identical over 7 bases. The junction had 4 bases not matched to a gene; V was cut back by 0 bases and J by 11 bases. The CDR3 is 13 amino acids. Germline CDR1 reads SGHRS; CDR2 reads YFSETQ. CDR3 protein: CASSLDRTGELFF. CDR3 bases: TGCGCCAGCAGCTTGGATCGGACAGGAGAGCTGTTTTTT.

The CDR3 spells CASSEGGTPVGQPQHF. The CDR3 DNA follows: TGTGCCAGCAGTGAAGGAGGGACTCCGGTGGGACAGCCCCAGCATTTT. J is TRBJ1-5 and V is TRBV2; the D gene is possibly TRBD1 (5 bases). The germline V gene encodes CDR1 SNHLY and CDR2 FYNNEI. Deletions cut 1 base from V and 7 bases from J, with 17 bases between. This CDR3 contains 16 residues.

The chain has TRBV7-2 and TRBJ2-1, with D possibly being TRBD2 (6 bases). The germline V and J ends were trimmed by 3 bases and 2 bases, with 8 bases remaining between them. The CDR3 runs 14 residues. CDR1 is SGHTA, CDR2 FQGNSA, per germline. CDR3 sequence reads: CASSFGGTYNEQFF. DNA for the CDR3: TGTGCCAGCAGCTTCGGGGGAACCTACAATGAGCAGTTCTTC.

CDR3 protein: CASSPRERVVTGELFF. The CDR3 DNA is TGTGCCAGCAGTCCGAGGGAGCGGGTCGTCACCGGGGAGCTGTTTTTT. J is TRBJ2-2 and V is TRBV5-4, with D possibly matching TRBD2 (6 bases). CDR3 size: 16 residues. CDR1 is SGHNT, CDR2 YYREEE, per germline (reference sequence). The ends were cut back, 5 bases at V and 4 bases at J, with 18 bases in the middle. The entire variable domain, with the rest obtained from reference TRBV5-4 and TRBJ2-2, is as follows: ETGVTQSPTHLIKTRGQQVTLRCSSQSGHNTVSWYQQALGQGPQFIFQYYREEENGRGNFPPRFSGLQFPNYSSELNVNALELDDSALYLCASSPRERVVTGELFFGEGSRLTVL.

The gene calls are TRBV19 and TRBJ2-2; D uncertain. This CDR3 has 16 residues. With 1 base removed from V and 7 bases from J, the gap between germline ends came to 16 bases. Germline CDR1 is LNHDA and CDR2 is SQIVND (reference sequence). The CDR3 sequence is CASSIVHGFGNGELFF. CDR3 DNA sequence: TGTGCCAGTAGTATAGTTCACGGGTTTGGTAACGGGGAGCTGTTTTTT.

V gene TRBV7-3 combines with J gene TRBJ2-5; 8 nucleotides agree with TRBD2. Trimming took 5 bases from V and 7 from J; bases not matched to a gene: 9. Germline loops: CDR1 SGHTA, CDR2 FQGTGA. This CDR3 has 14 amino acids. CDR3 loop: CASSAGGAGGTQYF. In DNA form, the CDR3 reads TGTGCCAGCAGCGCCGGGGGGGCGGGAGGGACCCAGTACTTC.

The J gene is TRBJ2-3, the V gene TRBV29-1; D not resolved. The CDR3 spans 14 residues. CDR1 is SQVTM and CDR2 is ANQGSEA in the germline V gene. The V end lost 0 bases, the J end lost 3 bases, and 10 bases lay between the germline ends. CDR3 in amino acids: CSVEEAASTDTQYF. CDR3 in DNA: TGCAGCGTTGAAGAAGCCGCTTCGACAGATACGCAGTATTTT.

This clone was counted between two and nine times. The chain has TRBV2 and TRBJ2-6; D perhaps matches TRBD2 (7 bases). This CDR3 has 14 amino acids. Germline lookup yields CDR1 SNHLY and CDR2 FYNNEI. Trimming took 9 bases from V and 0 from J, leaving 9 bases between them. The chain's CDR3 is CARGGGSGANVLTF. CDR3 in DNA: TGTGCCAGGGGAGGGGGCTCTGGGGCCAACGTCCTGACTTTC.

The gene calls are TRBV5-6 and TRBJ2-7; 8 bases are a match to TRBD1. CDR1 is SGHDT, CDR2 YYEEEE, per germline. With 3 bases clipped from V and 1 base from J, the junction kept 6 bases outside the gene matches. The CDR3 length is 15 residues. The CDR3 sequence: CASSSPRDRSYEQYV. CDR3 coding DNA: TGTGCCAGCAGCTCCCCCCGGGACAGGTCCTACGAGCAGTACGTC.

This clone came up a few times. The chain recombines TRBV2 with TRBJ2-5; 7 nucleotides align to TRBD2. Germline trimming cut 7 bases from V and 4 bases from J; bases unmatched to any gene: 6. CDR1 is SNHLY and CDR2 is FYNNEI in the germline V gene. The CDR3 spans 13 residues. This CDR3 reads CASMPREGETQYF. DNA of the CDR3: TGTGCCAGCATGCCCAGGGAGGGAGAGACCCAGTACTTC.

The V gene is TRBV11-2, the J gene TRBJ2-2; maybe TRBD2 (6 bases). The CDR3 totals 16 residues. The V gene's germline CDR1 is SGHAT and CDR2 FQNNGV. Trimming cost V 5 bases and J 8 bases, with 21 bases left between them. CDR3: CASSLSVGLSRGELFF. The CDR3 DNA sequence: TGTGCCAGCAGCCTCTCTGTGGGACTGTCCCGGGGGGAGCTGTTTTTT.

The CDR3 protein is CASSLDSREGYYGYTF. In nucleotides, the CDR3 is TGTGCCAGCAGCTTGGACTCCAGGGAAGGATACTATGGCTACACCTTC. The rearrangement joins TRBV5-5 to TRBJ1-2; the D gene is possibly TRBD1 (5 bases). Germline V gene sequence: CDR1 SGHKS, CDR2 YYEKEE (reference sequence). The CDR3 totals 16 residues. The V end was cut by 0 bases, the J end by 3 bases, with 15 bases between.

The J gene is TRBJ2-5, the V gene TRBV5-1; unclear D gene. Germline CDR1 is SGHRS and CDR2 is YFSETQ. The CDR3 loop spans 14 amino acids. The V end was cut by 3 bases, the J end by 1 base, with 10 bases between. CDR3 sequence: CASSSGVPQETQYF. As DNA, the CDR3 is TGCGCCAGCAGCTCTGGAGTCCCCCAAGAGACCCAGTACTTC.

The chain has TRBV7-2 and TRBJ2-5; tentative D call: TRBD2 (7 bases). The CDR3 contains 13 residues. Looked up from germline, CDR1 is SGHTA and CDR2 is FQGNSA. Deletions cut 5 bases from V and 9 bases from J, with 16 bases between. This CDR3 is CASSPLGGPAQYF. CDR3 nucleotides: TGTGCCAGCAGCCCCCTGGGGGGGCCGGCCCAGTACTTC.

The chain couples TRBV5-1 to TRBJ1-6; D is uncertain. The CDR3 extends over 15 amino acids. Germline V gene sequence: CDR1 SGHRS, CDR2 YFSETQ. Trimming left V 0 bases short and J 5 bases short, with 9 bases between. The CDR3 region is CASSLVTEDNSPLHF. The CDR3 nucleotides are TGCGCCAGCAGCTTGGTTACAGAAGATAATTCACCCCTCCACTTT.

The genes are TRBV4-1 and TRBJ2-1, with D unclear. The CDR3 is 13 amino acids. V gave up 4 bases and J gave up 4 bases, with 8 bases separating them. CDR1 MGHRA and CDR2 YSYEKL come from the germline V gene. CDR3 protein: CASSLGRYNEQFF. Written as DNA, the CDR3 is TGCGCCAGCAGCCTGGGCAGATACAATGAGCAGTTCTTC.

This chain connects TRBV28 to TRBJ1-5; TRBD1 matches 8 bases. The germline V gene encodes CDR1 MDHEN and CDR2 SYDVKM. Trimming removed 8 bases from V and 4 bases from J; junction bases left unmatched: 7. This CDR3 spans 14 amino acids. The CDR3 loop reads CASQKGQANQPQHF. The CDR3 DNA follows: TGTGCCAGCCAGAAGGGACAGGCTAATCAGCCCCAGCATTTT.

This clone was seen once. The chain joins TRBV5-6 to TRBJ1-2; 7 bases match TRBD1. V dropped 4 bases and J dropped 8; count of bases not matched to a gene: 14. The CDR3 totals 15 residues. Germline CDR1 reads SGHDT; CDR2 reads YYEEEE. CDR3 sequence: CASSEDRVILRGYTF. For the CDR3, the DNA is TGTGCCAGCAGCGAAGACAGGGTTATACTTCGGGGCTACACCTTC.

The CDR3: CASSSLTGSHEQYF. The CDR3 nucleotides read TGTGCCAGCAGCTCACTGACAGGTTCACACGAGCAGTACTTC. This chain links TRBV7-8 with TRBJ2-7, with D perhaps matching TRBD1 (6 bases). Germline V lookup: CDR1 SGHVS, CDR2 FQNEAQ. This CDR3 region has 14 residues. The V end lost 4 bases, the J end lost 5 bases, and 15 bases lay between the germline ends. Drawing the rest from reference TRBV7-8 and TRBJ2-7, the complete variable domain is GAGVSQSPRYKVAKRGQDVALRCDPISGHVSLFWYQQALGQGPEFLTYFQNEAQLDKSGLPSDRFFAERPEGSVSTLKIQRTQQEDSAVYLCASSSLTGSHEQYFGPGTRLTVT.

The J gene is TRBJ2-2, the V gene TRBV6-5, with D maybe TRBD2 (6 bases). Trimming took 3 bases from V and 8 from J, leaving 19 bases between them. From germline, CDR1 is MNHEY and CDR2 SVGAGI. There are 16 residues in the CDR3. CDR3 nucleotide sequence: TGTGCCAGCAGTTATGGACTACCCCGGTCTAAAGGGGAGCTGTTTTTT. This translates into CASSYGLPRSKGELFF.

This chain joins TRBV6-5 and TRBJ1-2, with 7 bases that match TRBD1. V was pared by 6 bases and J by 4 bases, with 11 bases of the junction left unmatched. Germline V gene sequence: CDR1 MNHEY, CDR2 SVGAGI. The CDR3 covers 15 residues. CDR3 in DNA: TGTGCCAGCAGCGGCAGGGGACAGCGGCCCTATGGCTACACCTTC. It translates to CASSGRGQRPYGYTF.

The chain combines TRBV5-1 with TRBJ1-2; 10 bases match TRBD1. Trimming took 4 bases from V and 0 from J; bases not matched to a gene: 6. This CDR3 region has 16 residues. Germline V gene lookup returns CDR1 SGHRS and CDR2 YFSETQ. The CDR3 DNA sequence: TGCGCCAGCAGCACCTGGACAGGGGGAGCTAACTATGGCTACACCTTC. Translated, it gives CASSTWTGGANYGYTF.

The chain joins TRBV4-3 to TRBJ1-1; 7 nucleotides align to TRBD1. With V trimmed by 0 bases and J by 2 bases, 9 bases remained unmatched. Germline CDR1 is LGHNA and CDR2 is YSLEER. The CDR3 has 17 amino acids. As DNA, the CDR3 is TGCGCCAGCAGCCAAGACCTTAGGGACAGCCTAAACACTGAAGCTTTCTTT. It codes for CASSQDLRDSLNTEAFF.

This chain connects TRBV7-9 to TRBJ1-4, with TRBD1 as a possible D gene (6 bases). Germline V gene data show CDR1 as SEHNR and CDR2 as FQNEAQ (reference sequence). The length of the CDR3 is 15 residues. The V end lost 3 bases, the J end lost 6 bases, and 14 bases lay between the germline ends. CDR3 sequence (DNA): TGTGCCAGCAGCTTGGGGACACTGGGGGATGAAAAACTGTTTTTT. It is translated as CASSLGTLGDEKLFF.